This T cell receptor (beta chain) is drawn from a study of shared clonotypes between healthy human individuals (dated by TCRdb to 2020 to 2022). Broadly, across the study: The cohort comprised two women and a few men aged 18 to 49 years. For each donor, three plates each were used for CD4 naive and CD4 memory, two plates were used for CD8 naive, and one plate was used for CD8 memory. To estimate repertoire size and how much clonotype sharing occurs between individuals, the study deeply sequenced the blood TCR repertoires of a handful of healthy adults. Different laboratories and diverse techniques were used to prepare libraries and sequence TCR repertoires, to increase sequencing depth and limit assay-specific biases. Leukapheresis yielded between about 0.9 and 9 billion PBMCs per donor.

Broad study findings and their caveats: Compared with non-shared clonotypes, the clonotypes found in all four sorted-subset donors had higher generation probabilities. Approximately 4.8% of naive CD4, 3% to 3.5% of naive CD8, roughly 2.5% of memory CD4, and less than 0.45% of memory CD8 clonotypes were shared across several donors. Because the study included only a small number of donors, the genetic and exposure-history diversity represented was limited. Estimated clonotype richness was generally larger for naive than for memory subsets. Sampling was limited to blood, and TCR repertoires in tissue likely differ from TCR repertoires in blood. Incomplete sequencing was indicated by rarefaction of sorted-subset datasets, despite the large sequencing depth. Pairwise subsampling indicated that sequencing depth was expected to affect the degree of clonotype sharing among donors.

Using the deep immunoSEQ assay, multiplex PCR amplified TCR CDR3 regions from genomic DNA. Extracted genomic DNA from each cell subset was spread evenly across all wells of several immunoSEQ 96-well plates, with each plate serving as a replicate. For sorted subsets, each replicate PCR was loaded with 200 ng genomic DNA, equivalent to 30,000 to 35,000 T cell genomes. Purified libraries were quantified with a Qubit 3.0 fluorometer, sized on a Bioanalyzer 2100, and re-quantified with the KAPA Library Quantification kit. Every immunoSEQ 96-well plate was sequenced on a dedicated single-read 150-cycle Illumina NextSeq 550 flow cell. The published analysis was carried out like this. Because only junctional sequences without quality scores were contained in the immunoSEQ output, filtering matching that applied to full-length reads could not be performed. To assign V/J genes and CDR3, sequences were annotated using PyIR, a Python wrapper for IgBLAST v1.9, with IMGT germline references. Reads were filtered out if the reads had weak V/J assignments (E-value above 1e-6), no CDR3, stop codons, out-of-frame junctions, or ambiguous translated residues. V3J clonotypes were defined by identical inferred V gene, J gene, and CDR3 amino acid sequence. Percentage overlap between repertoires was computed as shared unique clonotypes divided by the size of the smaller repertoire. Three approaches were used to assess repertoire richness: RTK rarefaction, the Chao1 estimator, and Recon v2.1 estimates of unobserved clonotypes. OLGA was used to compute generation probabilities for all TCRbeta clonotypes that the gDNA method yielded from a handful of donors. TCRdb stores this immuneACCESS table with in-frame sequences only. Part of the clones is absent; in the studies checked, under half of the shortfall reflects unresolved V genes, and no reason is known for the rest. V and J calls and clone size come straight from that table; D and trimming were deduced from the DNA. A total of approximately 620,000 clones appear in this sample, around 97% of them only once. The ten largest clonotypes hold less than 0.065% of the sample.

Measured from the cysteine to the phenylalanine, the CDR3 is 15 residues long. This entry keeps only the CDR3 DNA: 45 bases, framed from base 1. CDR1 and CDR2, looked up from the germline V gene (reference sequence), are MNHNY and SVGAGI. The germline V end is reduced by 2 bases and the J end by 7 bases; junction bases left unmatched: 10. This clone was counted a single time. Its antigen specificity is not known. No much larger clonotype is one base removed from it; base qualities were not supplied. Donors were healthy HIV-negative adults with no recently reported acute infections or vaccinations. Every donor was a Caucasian adult living in Nashville, Tennessee, USA. CD4+ T cells were enriched by magnetic negative selection; naive cells were then positively selected on CD45RA, and the negative fraction formed the memory subset. Blood was collected by leukapheresis, and PBMCs were isolated by Ficoll-Histopaque density gradient centrifugation and then cryopreserved in liquid nitrogen vapor phase. Analytical flow cytometry was used to check the purity and quantity of every magnetically sorted T cell population. From each sorted fraction, genomic DNA was isolated and quantified by UV absorbance on a Nanodrop 2000c.

This receptor chain uses TRBV6-6 and TRBJ1-1; 7 bases in between match TRBD1. The specimen was naive CD4+ T cells sorted from blood. Per the publication, the cell subset or site label means: CD45RA+ positively selected. The receptor was derived from a woman in her thirties in good health. CDR3 sequence: CASSYPRGQAFEAFF. The nucleotide sequence is TGTGCCAGCAGTTACCCGAGAGGACAGGCTTTTGAAGCTTTCTTT.